The 27 T cell receptor beta chains given below trace back to one sample, sequenced in a study of neurological immune-mediated disorders. TCRdb itself ran the 5' RACE reads through MiXCR, one entry per CDR3 protein. This table has around 64,000 distinct CDR3 sequences, roughly 13% appearing once. The sequenced sample consisted of PBMCs. All receptors come from a woman aged 60-75 years with HTLV-1-associated myelopathy (HAM/TSP).

This clonotype has ten or more counts. The chain joins TRBV9 to TRBJ2-7; 8 positions match TRBD1. CDR1 and CDR2 (germline): SGDLS, YYNGEE. CDR3 length: 14 amino acids. Losses at the gene ends were 0 bases for V and 3 bases for J; bases not matched to a gene: 2. The DNA of the CDR3 is TGTGCCAGCAGCGTAGGAGACAGGGGCTACGAGCAGTACTTC. The encoded protein is CASSVGDRGYEQYF.

This clonotype came up many times. The rearrangement links TRBV28 to TRBJ2-7, with 10 nucleotides matching TRBD2. The CDR3 has 16 residues. Germline V gene data show CDR1 as MDHEN and CDR2 as SYDVKM. Germline trimming cut 6 bases from V and 0 bases from J; bases unmatched to any gene: 8. CDR3 sequence reads: CASRITGTSDSYEQYF. The CDR3 DNA sequence: TGTGCCAGCAGGATTACCGGGACTAGCGACTCCTACGAGCAGTACTTC.

The sample holds many counts of this clonotype. V gene TRBV10-3 combines with J gene TRBJ2-7; TRBD1 or TRBD2 may be the D gene (6 bases each). This CDR3 comprises 16 residues. Germline lookup yields CDR1 ENHRY and CDR2 SYGVKD. Trimming left V 2 bases short and J 3 bases short, with 17 bases between. CDR3: CAISEGLRGTYYEQYF. In DNA form, the CDR3 reads TGTGCCATCAGTGAGGGGTTACGCGGGACATACTACGAGCAGTACTTC.

This clonotype was observed at least ten times. V is TRBV3-1 and J is TRBJ2-3, with 7 bases aligning to TRBD1. Per the germline V gene, CDR1 is LGHDT and CDR2 is YNNKEL (reference sequence). V was clipped by 5 bases and J by 1 base; unmatched bases: 0. This CDR3 is built from 13 residues. CDR3 in DNA: TGTGCCAGCAGCGGGACAGGCACAGATACGCAGTATTTT. It codes for CASSGTGTDTQYF.

This clonotype was seen ten or more times. The chain joins TRBV4-1 to TRBJ2-2; no reliable D call. Germline CDR1 MGHRA, CDR2 YSYEKL. V gave up 1 base and J gave up 6 bases, with 6 bases separating them. The CDR3 covers 13 residues. The CDR3 loop reads CASSQAGPGELFF. In DNA, the CDR3 is TGCGCCAGCAGCCAAGCTGGTCCCGGGGAGCTGTTTTTT.

This clonotype came up many times. J is TRBJ2-4 and V is TRBV4-1; unclear D gene. Germline CDR1 reads MGHRA; CDR2 reads YSYEKL. CDR3 length: 16 amino acids. V was cut by 1 base and J by 0 bases, with 10 bases left in between. CDR3 loop: CASSQAELTAKNIQYF. CDR3 in DNA: TGCGCCAGCAGCCAAGCGGAGTTAACAGCCAAAAACATTCAGTACTTC.

Points on this clonotype: This clone may be a read error of a much larger clone one base away. The chain recombines TRBV9 with TRBJ2-3; 8 nucleotides agree with TRBD2. In germline, CDR1 is SGDLS, CDR2 YYNGEE. This CDR3 spans 17 amino acids. The CDR3 is CANSVEGSGGSTDTQYF. In DNA, the CDR3 is TGTGCCAACAGCGTAGAGGGCAGCGGGGGAAGCACAGATACGCAGTATTTT.

This clonotype was counted many times. CDR3 DNA sequence: TGTGCCAGCGAGACAGGGGGCTTCAACAATCAGCCCCAGCATTTT. It translates to CASETGGFNNQPQHF. The V gene is TRBV28, the J gene TRBJ1-5, with 10 bases that match TRBD1. V shed 8 bases and J 3 bases; nucleotides not matched to a gene: 7. The CDR3 is 15 amino acids. Germline V gene lookup returns CDR1 MDHEN and CDR2 SYDVKM.

Many counts were recorded for this clonotype. The V gene is TRBV12-3 or TRBV12-4, the J gene TRBJ1-1, with TRBD1 identical over 7 bases. J gave up 0 bases and V 6 bases, and 7 bases lay outside the gene matches. The CDR3 covers 15 residues. The CDR3 sequence: CASRVTGQLNTEAFF. In DNA, the CDR3 is TGTGCCAGCAGAGTAACGGGACAGTTGAACACTGAAGCTTTCTTT.

This clonotype showed up many times. The rearrangement links TRBV6-1 to TRBJ2-5, with unresolved D. CDR3 size: 14 residues. V was cut by 2 bases and J by 2 bases, with 9 bases left in between. Germline CDR1 is MNHNS and CDR2 is SASEGT. CDR3: CASSESERQETQYF. The CDR3 coding sequence is TGTGCCAGCAGTGAATCGGAAAGGCAAGAGACCCAGTACTTC.

This clonotype was counted many times. The V gene is TRBV28, the J gene TRBJ2-2; 8 nucleotides agree with TRBD2. The CDR3 runs 16 residues. The germline V gene encodes CDR1 MDHEN and CDR2 SYDVKM. After removal of 6 bases from V and 2 bases from J, the junction contained 8 bases not matched to a gene. The CDR3 DNA is TGTGCCAGCAGGCGAGCTAGCGGGCTCAACACCGGGGAGCTGTTTTTT. It encodes CASRRASGLNTGELFF.

This clonotype was seen at least ten times. The chain couples TRBV20-1 to TRBJ1-4; 7 nucleotides line up with TRBD1. This CDR3 region has 13 residues. V was pared by 3 bases and J by 6 bases, with 4 bases of the junction left unmatched. Germline V CDR1 and CDR2: DFQATT, SNEGSKA (reference sequence). The CDR3 sequence: CSARTGYDEKLFF. The CDR3 coding sequence is TGCAGTGCTAGGACAGGGTATGATGAAAAACTGTTTTTT.

The sample holds many counts of this clonotype. CDR3 sequence reads: CSARRGSQETQYF. CDR3 DNA: TGCAGTGCTAGAAGGGGTAGCCAAGAGACCCAGTACTTC. The gene calls are TRBV20-1 and TRBJ2-5; maybe TRBD1 (5 bases). From germline, CDR1 is DFQATT and CDR2 SNEGSKA (reference sequence). V lost 2 bases and J lost 1, with 8 bases in between. This CDR3 spans 13 amino acids.

This clonotype was found many times. The chain uses TRBV7-9 and TRBJ2-7; 9 bases agree with TRBD1. The CDR3 covers 16 residues. Germline V CDR1 and CDR2: SEHNR, FQNEAQ (reference sequence). Germline trimming cut 5 bases from V and 4 bases from J; bases unmatched to any gene: 12. CDR3 amino acids: CASSLRQGDHQYEQYF. The CDR3 DNA is TGTGCCAGCAGCCTTAGACAGGGGGATCATCAATACGAGCAGTACTTC.

This clonotype has ten or more counts. The V and J genes are TRBV10-3 and TRBJ2-7, with TRBD1 matching over 7 bases. Trimming removed 10 bases from V and 4 bases from J; junction bases left unmatched: 4. The CDR3 extends over 11 amino acids. CDR1 is ENHRY, CDR2 SYGVKD, per germline. The CDR3 DNA is TGTGCCACCTTGGGACAGTACGAGCAGTACTTC. Amino acid sequence: CATLGQYEQYF.

This clonotype was recorded many times. The rearrangement links TRBV12-3 or TRBV12-4 to TRBJ2-2; 9 bases align to TRBD2. The CDR3 contains 15 residues. The V gene end was trimmed by 8 bases and the J gene end by 4 bases; junction bases not matched to a gene: 8. CDR3 in DNA: TGTGCCAGCTCGTGGGCGGGAGGGGTCACCGGGGAGCTGTTTTTT. It yields the protein CASSWAGGVTGELFF.

This clonotype was counted many times. This chain joins TRBV10-3 and TRBJ2-3; 7 bases are shared with TRBD2. J was trimmed by 4 bases and V by 7 bases; bases with no gene match: 8. This CDR3 has 14 amino acids. The germline V gene encodes CDR1 ENHRY and CDR2 SYGVKD. CDR3 protein: CAITGGGPADTQYF. In DNA, the CDR3 is TGTGCCATCACGGGGGGAGGGCCGGCAGATACGCAGTATTTT.

In its sample, this clonotype was seen many times. The chain combines TRBV20-1 with TRBJ2-5; 11 bases map to TRBD1. V was pared by 1 base and J by 5 bases, with 6 bases of the junction left unmatched. The CDR3 is made up of 15 amino acids. Germline V gene data show CDR1 as DFQATT and CDR2 as SNEGSKA (reference sequence). The CDR3 nucleotides read TGCAGTGCTAGAGGGACAGGGGGCAATGGGGAGACCCAGTACTTC. This sequence encodes CSARGTGGNGETQYF.

The CDR3 here is CASSWTSGSTNEQFF. As DNA, the CDR3 is TGTGCCAGCAGTTGGACTAGCGGGAGTACGAATGAGCAGTTCTTC. The chain joins TRBV6-5 to TRBJ2-1; 13 nucleotides line up with TRBD2. The V segment lost 4 bases and the J segment 7 bases; nucleotides outside the gene matches: 4. Germline V gene lookup returns CDR1 MNHEY and CDR2 SVGAGI. This CDR3 comprises 15 residues.

This clonotype was found many times. The chain recombines TRBV9 with TRBJ2-5; perhaps D is TRBD1 or TRBD2 (7 bases each). CDR1 is SGDLS and CDR2 is YYNGEE in the germline V gene. V gave up 0 bases and J gave up 8 bases, with 14 bases separating them. There are 14 residues in the CDR3. CDR3 protein: CASSVGQGGETQYF. CDR3 bases: TGTGCCAGCAGCGTAGGACAGGGAGGGGAAACCCAGTACTTC. Drawing the rest from reference TRBV9 and TRBJ2-5, the complete variable domain is DSGVTQTPKHLITATGQRVTLRCSPRSGDLSVYWYQQSLDQGLQFLIQYYNGEERAKGNILERFSAQQFPDLHSELNLSSLELGDSALYFCASSVGQGGETQYFGPGTRLLVL.

This clonotype was counted many times. The chain links TRBV6-5 to TRBJ2-1; D is possibly TRBD2 (6 bases). Germline V gene lookup returns CDR1 MNHEY and CDR2 SVGAGI. Trimming left V 6 bases short and J 2 bases short, with 14 bases between. CDR3 size: 15 residues. The DNA for the CDR3 is TGTGCCAGCAGCTATAGCGGATGGGCCTACAATGAGCAGTTCTTC. This encodes CASSYSGWAYNEQFF.

This chain links TRBV6-5 with TRBJ2-7, with TRBD2 matching over 13 bases. The V and J ends lost 3 bases and 0 bases, in that order; junction bases with no gene match: 5. The germline gives CDR1 MNHEY, CDR2 SVGAGI. The CDR3 is 17 residues long. The CDR3 spells CASSYHGLAGVSYEQYF. The CDR3 nucleotides are TGTGCCAGCAGTTATCATGGACTAGCGGGGGTCTCCTACGAGCAGTACTTC.

This clonotype has only a few counts. The V gene is TRBV9, the J gene TRBJ2-7; D is perhaps TRBD2 (5 bases). Trimming took off 4 bases at V and 0 bases at J, with 14 bases between the two ends. The CDR3 has 15 amino acids. The germline CDR1 and CDR2 sequences are SGDLS and YYNGEE. For the CDR3, the DNA is TGTGCCAGCAGCCCCGACGGACTGAGCTCCTACGAGCAGTACTTC. It translates to CASSPDGLSSYEQYF.

This clonotype has ten or more counts. The CDR3 sequence is CAAGASYHNEQFF. The CDR3 DNA is TGTGCGGCGGGAGCGAGTTACCACAATGAGCAGTTCTTC. This sequence joins TRBV28 and TRBJ2-1, with 7 bases aligning to TRBD2. The CDR3 extends over 13 amino acids. Germline CDR1 and CDR2: MDHEN and SYDVKM.

This clonotype was seen at least ten times. The rearrangement joins TRBV6-1 to TRBJ1-2; 7 bases agree with TRBD1. Trimming removed 5 bases from V and 2 bases from J; junction bases left unmatched: 5. This CDR3 is 14 amino acids long. The germline CDR1 and CDR2 sequences are MNHNS and SASEGT. The CDR3 DNA is TGTGCCAGCAGTAATTGGGGACAGAACTATGGCTACACCTTC. This translates into CASSNWGQNYGYTF.

The rearrangement uses TRBV20-1 and TRBJ2-3; D is perhaps TRBD2 (6 bases). Trimming removed 6 bases from V and 5 bases from J, with 15 bases in between. The length of the CDR3 is 13 residues. Germline CDR1 and CDR2: DFQATT and SNEGSKA (reference sequence). DNA of the CDR3: TGCAGTGCAAGGTCCGGGAGTCGAGATACGCAGTATTTT. As protein: CSARSGSRDTQYF.

This clonotype was picked up many times. The CDR3 DNA sequence: TGCAGTGCTACTAGCGCAACCCTACCTAACAATGAGCAGTTCTTC. Amino acids: CSATSATLPNNEQFF. The chain has TRBV20-1 and TRBJ2-1; maybe TRBD2 (6 bases). Trimming took off 4 bases at V and 5 bases at J, with 18 bases between the two ends. This CDR3 has 15 residues. Germline CDR1 and CDR2: DFQATT and SNEGSKA (reference sequence).